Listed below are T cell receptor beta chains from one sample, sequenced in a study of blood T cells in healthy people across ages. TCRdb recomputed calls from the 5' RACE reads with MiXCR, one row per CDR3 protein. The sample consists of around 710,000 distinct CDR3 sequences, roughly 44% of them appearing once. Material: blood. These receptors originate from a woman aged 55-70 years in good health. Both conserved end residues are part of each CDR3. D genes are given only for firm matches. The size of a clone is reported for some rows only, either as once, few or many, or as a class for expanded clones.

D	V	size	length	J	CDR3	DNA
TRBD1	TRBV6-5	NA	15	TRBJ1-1	CASSWRTGGGTEAFF	TGTGCCAGCAGCTGGAGGACAGGGGGCGGCACTGAAGCTTTCTTT
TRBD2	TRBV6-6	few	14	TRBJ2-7	CASRWTSGDYGQYF	TGTGCCAGCAGGTGGACTAGCGGGGATTACGGGCAGTACTTC
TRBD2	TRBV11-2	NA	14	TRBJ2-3	CASSRREATDTQYF	TGTGCCAGCAGCCGGCGGGAGGCGACAGATACGCAGTATTTT
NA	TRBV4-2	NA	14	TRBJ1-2	CASKGDAYNYDYTF	TGTGCCTCAAAGGGGGACGCTTACAACTATGACTACACCTTC
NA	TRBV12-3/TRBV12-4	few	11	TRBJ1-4	CASSRAEKLFF	TGTGCCAGCAGCCGAGCCGAAAAACTGTTTTTT
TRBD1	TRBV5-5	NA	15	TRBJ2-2	CASSLDRGWTGELFF	TGTGCCAGCAGCCTGGACAGGGGTTGGACCGGGGAGCTGTTTTTT
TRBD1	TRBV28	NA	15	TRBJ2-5	CASRDEGQGLETQYF	TGTGCCAGCAGGGACGAAGGACAGGGGTTAGAGACCCAGTACTTC
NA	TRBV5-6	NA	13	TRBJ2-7	CASRAGQSREQYF	TGTGCCAGCAGAGCCGGACAGTCGAGGGAGCAGTACTTC
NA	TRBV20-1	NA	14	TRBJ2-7	CSARGFDSSYEQYF	TGCAGTGCTAGGGGATTTGACAGCTCCTACGAGCAGTACTTC
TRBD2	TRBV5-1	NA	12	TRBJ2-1	CASGAGDNEQFF	TGCGCCAGCGGGGCGGGGGACAATGAGCAGTTCTTC
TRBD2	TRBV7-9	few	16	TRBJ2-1	CASSPTSGRTLGEQFF	TGTGCCAGCAGCCCGACTAGCGGACGAACCTTGGGTGAGCAGTTCTTC
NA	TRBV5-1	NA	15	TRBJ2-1	CASSLAGRVNNEQFF	TGCGCCAGCAGCTTGGCAGGACGGGTGAACAATGAGCAGTTCTTC
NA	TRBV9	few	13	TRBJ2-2	CASSASPTGELFF	TGTGCCAGCAGCGCCAGTCCGACCGGGGAGCTGTTTTTT
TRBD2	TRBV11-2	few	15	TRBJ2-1	CASSLEAGTYNEQFF	TGTGCCAGCAGCTTAGAAGCGGGGACGTACAATGAGCAGTTCTTC
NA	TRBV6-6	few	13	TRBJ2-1	CASRGGIYNEQFF	TGTGCCAGCCGAGGGGGGATTTACAATGAGCAGTTCTTC
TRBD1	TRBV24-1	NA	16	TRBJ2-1	CATSDFWTGTGDEQFF	TGTGCCACCAGTGATTTCTGGACAGGGACGGGGGATGAGCAGTTCTTC
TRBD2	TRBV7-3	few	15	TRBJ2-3	CASSLMGLRTDTQYF	TGTGCCAGCAGCTTAATGGGACTACGCACAGATACGCAGTATTTT
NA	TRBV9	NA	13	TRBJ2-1	CASSVGGYTEQFF	TGTGCCAGCAGCGTAGGTGGTTACACTGAGCAGTTCTTC